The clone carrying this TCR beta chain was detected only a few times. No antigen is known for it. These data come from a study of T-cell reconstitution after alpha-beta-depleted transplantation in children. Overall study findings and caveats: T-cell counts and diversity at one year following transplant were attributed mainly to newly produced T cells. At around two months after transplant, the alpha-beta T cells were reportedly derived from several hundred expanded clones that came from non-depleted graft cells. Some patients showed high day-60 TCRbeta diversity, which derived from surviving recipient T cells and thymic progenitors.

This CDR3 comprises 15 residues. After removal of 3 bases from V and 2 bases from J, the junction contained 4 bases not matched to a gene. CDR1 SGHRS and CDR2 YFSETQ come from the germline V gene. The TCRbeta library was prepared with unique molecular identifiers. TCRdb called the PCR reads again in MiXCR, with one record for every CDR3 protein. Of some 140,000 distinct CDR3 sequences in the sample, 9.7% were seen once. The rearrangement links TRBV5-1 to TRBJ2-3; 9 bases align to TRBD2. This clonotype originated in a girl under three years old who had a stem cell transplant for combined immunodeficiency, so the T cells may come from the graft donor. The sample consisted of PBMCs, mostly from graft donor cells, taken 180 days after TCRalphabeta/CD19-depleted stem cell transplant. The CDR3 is CASSWRGGPTDTQYF. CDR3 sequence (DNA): TGCGCCAGCAGCTGGCGGGGGGGTCCCACAGATACGCAGTATTTT.